This T cell receptor (beta chain) was identified during a study of blood T cell repertoires in COVID-19. Overall study context: Spain, Italy and the United States supplied samples that represented acute and convalescent COVID-19.

Ages ranged from roughly 18 to 95 years, with residence in 24 US areas. Cohort 3 recovered donors had two negative PCRs, clearance, or symptom resolution. The method was immunoSEQ multiplex PCR; TCRdb's version includes in-frame clones alone and lacks a portion of them. The sample has fewer than 500,000 clones; about 90% are singletons. With 3 bases removed from V and 11 bases from J, the gap between germline ends came to 13 bases. Germline V gene lookup returns CDR1 SQVTM and CDR2 ANQGSEA. The CDR3 contains 11 residues. V and J are TRBV29-1 and TRBJ1-1; unclear D gene. The specimen sequenced was PBMCs or T cells enriched from blood (not recorded which). The source of this sequence is a woman aged 18 to 35 who had recovered from COVID-19. CDR3 region: CSVDEFSRAFF. CDR3 DNA sequence: TGCAGCGTTGACGAGTTCTCGAGGGCTTTCTTT. Full variable domain (remainder filled in from reference TRBV29-1 and TRBJ1-1): SAVISQKPSRDICQRGTSLTIQCQVDSQVTMMFWYRQQPGQSLTLIATANQGSEATYESGFVIDKFPISRPNLTFSTLTVSNMSPEDSSIYLCSVDEFSRAFFGQGTRLTVV.